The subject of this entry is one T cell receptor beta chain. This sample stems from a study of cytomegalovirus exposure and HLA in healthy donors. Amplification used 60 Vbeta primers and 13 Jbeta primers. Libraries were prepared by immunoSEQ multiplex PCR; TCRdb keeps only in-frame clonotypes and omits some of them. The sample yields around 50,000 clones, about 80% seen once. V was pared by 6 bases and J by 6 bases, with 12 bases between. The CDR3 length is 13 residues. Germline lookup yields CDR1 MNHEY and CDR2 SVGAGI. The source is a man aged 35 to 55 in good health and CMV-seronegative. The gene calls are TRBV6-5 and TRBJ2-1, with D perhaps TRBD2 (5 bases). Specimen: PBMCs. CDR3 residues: CASRIGVINEQFF. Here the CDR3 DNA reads TGTGCCAGCAGAATCGGGGTGATCAATGAGCAGTTCTTC.